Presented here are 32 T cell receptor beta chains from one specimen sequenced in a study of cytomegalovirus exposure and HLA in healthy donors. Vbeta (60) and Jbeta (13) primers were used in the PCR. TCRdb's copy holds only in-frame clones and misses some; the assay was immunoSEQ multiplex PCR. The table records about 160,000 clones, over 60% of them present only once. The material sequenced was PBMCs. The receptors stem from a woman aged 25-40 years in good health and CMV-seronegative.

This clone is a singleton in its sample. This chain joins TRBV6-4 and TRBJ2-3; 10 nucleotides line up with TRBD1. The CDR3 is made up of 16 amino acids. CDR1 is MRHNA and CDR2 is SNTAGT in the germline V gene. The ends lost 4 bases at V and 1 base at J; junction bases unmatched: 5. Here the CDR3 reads CASSATGTGGTDTQYF. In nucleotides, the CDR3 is TGTGCCAGCAGTGCCACCGGGACAGGGGGCACAGATACGCAGTATTTT.

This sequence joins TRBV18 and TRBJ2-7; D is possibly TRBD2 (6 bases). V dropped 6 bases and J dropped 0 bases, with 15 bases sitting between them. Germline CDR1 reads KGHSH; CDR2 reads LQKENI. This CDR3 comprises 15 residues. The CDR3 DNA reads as TGTGCCAGCTCGCGGGACCCCTTCCCCTCCTACGAGCAGTACTTC. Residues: CASSRDPFPSYEQYF.

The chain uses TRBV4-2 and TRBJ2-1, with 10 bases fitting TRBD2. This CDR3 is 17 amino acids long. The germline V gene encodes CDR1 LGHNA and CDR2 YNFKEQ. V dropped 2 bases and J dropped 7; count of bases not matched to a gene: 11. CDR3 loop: CASSQRDSGGPYNEQFF. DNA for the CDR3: TGTGCCAGCAGCCAAAGGGATAGCGGGGGGCCGTATAATGAGCAGTTCTTC.

CDR3 residues: CATSRDRGSLPYNEQFF. CDR3 nucleotide sequence: TGTGCCACCAGCAGAGATCGGGGTAGTCTACCCTACAATGAGCAGTTCTTC. The chain combines TRBV15 with TRBJ2-1, with a possible D match to TRBD2 (5 bases). Germline CDR1 and CDR2: LNHNV and YYDKDF (reference sequence). The CDR3 totals 17 residues. Trimming cost V 0 bases and J 2 bases, with 14 bases left between them.

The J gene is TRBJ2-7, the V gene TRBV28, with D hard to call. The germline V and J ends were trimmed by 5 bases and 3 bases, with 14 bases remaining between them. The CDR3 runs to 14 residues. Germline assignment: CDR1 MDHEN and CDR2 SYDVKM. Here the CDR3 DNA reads TGTGCCAGCAGTATCCTCTCGAGGTTCTACGAGCAGTACTTC. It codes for CASSILSRFYEQYF.

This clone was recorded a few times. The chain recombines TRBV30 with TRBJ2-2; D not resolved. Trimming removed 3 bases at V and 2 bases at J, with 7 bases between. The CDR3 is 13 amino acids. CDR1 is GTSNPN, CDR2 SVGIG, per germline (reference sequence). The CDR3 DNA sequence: TGTGCCTGGAGGGGCTTTAACACCGGGGAGCTGTTTTTT. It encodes CAWRGFNTGELFF.

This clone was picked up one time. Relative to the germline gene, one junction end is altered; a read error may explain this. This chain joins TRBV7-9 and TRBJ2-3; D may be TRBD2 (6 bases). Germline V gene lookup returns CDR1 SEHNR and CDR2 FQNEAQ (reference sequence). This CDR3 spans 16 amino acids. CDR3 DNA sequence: TGTTCCAGCAGCCTCGAAAGCGGCGGGACCACAGATACGCAGTATTTT. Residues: CSSSLESGGTTDTQYF.

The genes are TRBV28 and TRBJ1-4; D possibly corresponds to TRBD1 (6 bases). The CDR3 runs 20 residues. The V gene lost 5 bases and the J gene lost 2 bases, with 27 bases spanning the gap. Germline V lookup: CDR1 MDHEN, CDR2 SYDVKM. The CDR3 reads CASSAPFVQGRGPTNEKLFF. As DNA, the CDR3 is TGTGCCAGCAGTGCCCCGTTTGTTCAGGGGAGGGGTCCGACTAATGAAAAACTGTTTTTT.

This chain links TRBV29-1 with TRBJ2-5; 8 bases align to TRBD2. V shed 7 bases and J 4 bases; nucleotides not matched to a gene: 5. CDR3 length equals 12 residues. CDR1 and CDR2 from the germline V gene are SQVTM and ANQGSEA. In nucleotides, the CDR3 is TGCAGCGGTCGGGGGGGCCCAGAGACCCAGTACTTC. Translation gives CSGRGGPETQYF.

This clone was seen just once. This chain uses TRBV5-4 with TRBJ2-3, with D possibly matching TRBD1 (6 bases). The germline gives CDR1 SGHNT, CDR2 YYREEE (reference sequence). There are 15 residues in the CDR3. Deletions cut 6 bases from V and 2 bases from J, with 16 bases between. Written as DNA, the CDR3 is TGTGCCAGCACCCCCGGGGACATGATCACAGATACGCAGTATTTT. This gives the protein CASTPGDMITDTQYF.

The CDR3 region has the DNA TGCGCCAGTACTTCCAGGGAAGTGTTGGAAAATGAGCAGTTCTTC. This encodes CASTSREVLENEQFF. The chain carries TRBV5-1 and TRBJ2-1, with TRBD1 as a possible D gene (5 bases). V lost 8 bases and J lost 7, with 22 bases in between. This CDR3 is built from 15 residues. The V gene's germline CDR1 is SGHRS and CDR2 YFSETQ.

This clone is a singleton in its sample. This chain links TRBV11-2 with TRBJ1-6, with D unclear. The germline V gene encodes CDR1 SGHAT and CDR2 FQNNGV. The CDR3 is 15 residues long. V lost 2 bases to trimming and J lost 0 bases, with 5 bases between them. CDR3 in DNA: TGTGCCAGCAGCTTAACGAGCTCCTATAATTCACCCCTCCACTTT. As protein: CASSLTSSYNSPLHF.

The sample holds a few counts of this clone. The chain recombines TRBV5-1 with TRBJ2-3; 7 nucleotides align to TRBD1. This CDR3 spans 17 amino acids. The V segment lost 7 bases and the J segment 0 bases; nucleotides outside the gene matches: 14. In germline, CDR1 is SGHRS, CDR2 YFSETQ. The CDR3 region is CASSRPGDRTSTDTQYF. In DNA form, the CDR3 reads TGCGCCAGCTCAAGACCCGGGGACAGAACTAGCACAGATACGCAGTATTTT.

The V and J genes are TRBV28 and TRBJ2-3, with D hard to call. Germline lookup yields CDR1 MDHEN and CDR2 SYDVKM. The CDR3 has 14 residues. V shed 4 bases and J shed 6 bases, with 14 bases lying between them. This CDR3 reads CASSSARGADTQYF. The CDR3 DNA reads TGTGCCAGCAGTTCGGCACGCGGAGCCGATACGCAGTATTTT.

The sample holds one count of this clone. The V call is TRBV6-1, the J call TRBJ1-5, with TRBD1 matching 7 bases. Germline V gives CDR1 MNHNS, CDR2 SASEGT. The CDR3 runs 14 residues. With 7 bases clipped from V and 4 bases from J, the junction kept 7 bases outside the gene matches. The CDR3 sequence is CASNQQGRNQPQHF. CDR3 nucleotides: TGTGCCAGCAACCAACAGGGGCGGAATCAGCCCCAGCATTTT.

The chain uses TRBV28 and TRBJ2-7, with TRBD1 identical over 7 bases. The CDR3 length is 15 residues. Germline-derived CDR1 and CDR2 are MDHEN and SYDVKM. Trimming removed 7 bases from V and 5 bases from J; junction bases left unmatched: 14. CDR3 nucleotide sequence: TGTGCCAGCATTCTGCGACAGGGATCCATCCACGAGCAGTACTTC. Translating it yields CASILRQGSIHEQYF.

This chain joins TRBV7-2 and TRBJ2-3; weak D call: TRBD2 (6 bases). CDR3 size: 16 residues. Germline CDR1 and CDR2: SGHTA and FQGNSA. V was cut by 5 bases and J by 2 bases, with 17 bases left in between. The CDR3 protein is CASSVGNGGFTDTQYF. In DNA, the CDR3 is TGTGCCAGCAGCGTAGGAAATGGGGGGTTCACAGATACGCAGTATTTT.

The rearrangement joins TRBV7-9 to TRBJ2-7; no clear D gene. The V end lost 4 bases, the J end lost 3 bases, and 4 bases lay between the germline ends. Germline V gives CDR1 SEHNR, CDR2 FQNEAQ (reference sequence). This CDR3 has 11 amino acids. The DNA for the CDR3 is TGTGCCAGCAGCTCCTACTACGAGCAGTACTTC. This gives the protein CASSSYYEQYF.

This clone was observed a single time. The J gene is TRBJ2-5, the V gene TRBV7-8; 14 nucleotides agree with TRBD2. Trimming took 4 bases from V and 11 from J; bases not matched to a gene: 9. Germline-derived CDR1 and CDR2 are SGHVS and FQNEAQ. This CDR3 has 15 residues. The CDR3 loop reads CASSSPGLAGDQQYF. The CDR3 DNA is TGTGCCAGCAGCTCTCCGGGACTAGCGGGAGATCAGCAGTACTTC.

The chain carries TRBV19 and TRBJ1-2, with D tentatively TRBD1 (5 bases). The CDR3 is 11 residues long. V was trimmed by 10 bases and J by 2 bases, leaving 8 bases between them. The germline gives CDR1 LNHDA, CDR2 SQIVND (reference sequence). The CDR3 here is CATRQNYGYTF. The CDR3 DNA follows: TGTGCCACCAGACAGAACTATGGCTACACCTTC.

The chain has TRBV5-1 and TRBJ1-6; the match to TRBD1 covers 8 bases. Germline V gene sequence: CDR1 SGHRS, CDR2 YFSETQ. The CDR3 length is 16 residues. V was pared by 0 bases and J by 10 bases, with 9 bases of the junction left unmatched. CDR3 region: CASSLGNAGGLSPLHF. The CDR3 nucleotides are TGCGCCAGCAGCTTGGGGAATGCAGGGGGCTTGTCACCCCTCCACTTT. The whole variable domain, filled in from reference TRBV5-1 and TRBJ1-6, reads KAGVTQTPRYLIKTRGQQVTLSCSPISGHRSVSWYQQTPGQGLQFLFEYFSETQRNKGNFPGRFSGRQFSNSRSEMNVSTLELGDSALYLCASSLGNAGGLSPLHFGNGTRLTVT.

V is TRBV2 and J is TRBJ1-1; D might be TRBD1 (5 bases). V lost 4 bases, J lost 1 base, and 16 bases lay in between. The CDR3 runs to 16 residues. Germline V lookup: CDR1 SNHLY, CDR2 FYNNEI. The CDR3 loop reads CASSVSGLTANTEAFF. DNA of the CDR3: TGTGCCAGCAGTGTCTCGGGTCTGACAGCGAACACTGAAGCTTTCTTT. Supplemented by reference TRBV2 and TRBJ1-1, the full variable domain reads EPEVTQTPSHQVTQMGQEVILRCVPISNHLYFYWYRQILGQKVEFLVSFYNNEISEKSEIFDDQFSVERPDGSNFTLKIRSTKLEDSAMYFCASSVSGLTANTEAFFGQGTRLTVV.

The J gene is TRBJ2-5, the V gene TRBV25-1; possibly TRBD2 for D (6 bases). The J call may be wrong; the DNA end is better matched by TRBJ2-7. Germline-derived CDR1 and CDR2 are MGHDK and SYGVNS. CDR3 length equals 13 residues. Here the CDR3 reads CASSEGGPYEQYF. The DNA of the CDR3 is TGTGCCAGCAGTGAGGGAGGACCCTACGAGCAGTACTTC.

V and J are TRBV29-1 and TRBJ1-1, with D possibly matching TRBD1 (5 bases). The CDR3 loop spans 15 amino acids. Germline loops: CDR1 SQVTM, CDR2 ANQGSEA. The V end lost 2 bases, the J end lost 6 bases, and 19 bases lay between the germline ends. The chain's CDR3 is CSVEQPQWGVPEAFF. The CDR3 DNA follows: TGCAGCGTTGAACAACCACAGTGGGGGGTCCCTGAAGCTTTCTTT.

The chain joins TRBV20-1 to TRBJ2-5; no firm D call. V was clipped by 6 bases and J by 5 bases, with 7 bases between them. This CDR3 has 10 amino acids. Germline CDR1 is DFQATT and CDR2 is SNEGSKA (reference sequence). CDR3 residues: CSARSETQYF. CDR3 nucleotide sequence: TGCAGTGCGAGGTCGGAGACCCAGTACTTC.

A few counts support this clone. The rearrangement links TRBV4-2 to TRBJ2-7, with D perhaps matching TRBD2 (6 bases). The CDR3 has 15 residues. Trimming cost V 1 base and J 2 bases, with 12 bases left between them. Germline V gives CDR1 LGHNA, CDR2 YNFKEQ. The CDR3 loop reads CASSQAASGAYEQYF. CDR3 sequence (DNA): TGTGCCAGCAGCCAAGCGGCGTCGGGGGCCTACGAGCAGTACTTC.

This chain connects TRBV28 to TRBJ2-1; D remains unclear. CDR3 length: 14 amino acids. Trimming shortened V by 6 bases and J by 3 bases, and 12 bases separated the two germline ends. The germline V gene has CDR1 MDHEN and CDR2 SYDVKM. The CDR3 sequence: CASRGSAFYNEQFF. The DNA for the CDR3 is TGTGCCAGCAGGGGCTCCGCTTTCTACAATGAGCAGTTCTTC.

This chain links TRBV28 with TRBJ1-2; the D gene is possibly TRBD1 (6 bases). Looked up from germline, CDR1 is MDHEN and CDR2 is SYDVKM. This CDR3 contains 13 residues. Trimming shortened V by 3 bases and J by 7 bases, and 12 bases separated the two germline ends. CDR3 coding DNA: TGTGCCAGCAGTTTTTTACAGGGTGGTGGCTACACCTTC. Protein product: CASSFLQGGGYTF.

CDR3 coding DNA: TGTGCCAGCAGTTTAATAGCAAGACAGGGGGCGAACACTGAAGCTTTCTTT. Amino acids: CASSLIARQGANTEAFF. This rearrangement joins TRBV27 to TRBJ1-1; 10 bases agree with TRBD1. This CDR3 contains 17 residues. The germline CDR1 and CDR2 sequences are MNHEY and SMNVEV (reference sequence). With V trimmed by 2 bases and J by 1 base, 7 bases remained unmatched.

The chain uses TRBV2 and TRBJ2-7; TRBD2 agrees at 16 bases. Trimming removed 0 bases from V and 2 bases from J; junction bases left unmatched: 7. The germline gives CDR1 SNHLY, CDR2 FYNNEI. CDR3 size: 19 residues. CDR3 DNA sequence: TGTGCCAGCAGTGAAGCGGCTGCCGGGACTAGCGGGAGGGCCTACGAGCAGTACTTC. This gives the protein CASSEAAAGTSGRAYEQYF.

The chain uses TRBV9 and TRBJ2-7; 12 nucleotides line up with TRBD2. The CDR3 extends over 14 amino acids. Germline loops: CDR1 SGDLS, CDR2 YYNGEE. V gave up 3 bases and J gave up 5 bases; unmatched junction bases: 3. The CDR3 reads CASSGRTSGNEQYF. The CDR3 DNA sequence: TGTGCCAGCAGCGGGAGGACTAGCGGGAACGAGCAGTACTTC.

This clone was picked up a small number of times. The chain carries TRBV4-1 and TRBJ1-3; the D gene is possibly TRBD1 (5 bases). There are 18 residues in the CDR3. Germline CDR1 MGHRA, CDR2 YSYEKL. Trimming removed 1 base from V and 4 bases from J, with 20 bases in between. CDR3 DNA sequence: TGCGCCAGCAGCCAAGTGGAGGGGCCTCCTGCACTCGGAAACACCATATATTTT. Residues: CASSQVEGPPALGNTIYF.